This T cell receptor (beta chain) was observed in a study of T cell repertoires in cytomegalovirus infection. About the study: Public TCR beta signatures indicated both CMV infection and matching HLA type. Findings and caveats of the study: CMV-specific TCR beta clonotypes restricted by HLA-C dominated the ex vivo response.

TCRdb called the reads again in MiXCR, with one record for every CDR3 protein. Among just under 550,000 distinct CDR3 sequences listed, 26% were seen once. On this clonotype: Its antigen remains unidentified.

The germline gives CDR1 SGHAT, CDR2 FQNNGV. The V gene lost 1 base and the J gene lost 6 bases, with 13 bases spanning the gap. The CDR3 is 15 residues long. The chain carries TRBV11-2 and TRBJ2-4; D is ambiguous. Sequencing used PBMCs. The receptor was isolated from a human donor in good health (CMV status not recorded). Some clones in this sample may be carry-over from other donors' samples. The CDR3 bases are TGTGCCAGCAGCTTAGGGGGTAGCCCTATAAACATTCAGTACTTC. Its protein is CASSLGGSPINIQYF.